This T cell receptor (beta chain) comes out of a study of blood T cell repertoires in COVID-19. Study details: The samples span acute and convalescent COVID-19 from the United States, Italy and Spain.

CDR1 SGHNT and CDR2 YENEEA come from the germline V gene. The CDR3 contains 16 residues. V lost 0 bases, J lost 2 bases, and 11 bases lay in between. In the original analysis: Cell counts per sample came from amplifying reference gene primers. Sequencing was performed with immunoSEQ multiplex PCR; in TCRdb, only in-frame clones are kept and a portion is missing. V and J calls and clone size are as listed in that table; D and trimming were resolved from the DNA. The profile shows about 64,000 clones, roughly 93% of them singletons. Sequencing input: peripheral blood. This sequence was found in a human donor in a cohort sampled during active COVID-19. The chain has TRBV11-3 and TRBJ1-3; no firm D call. CDR3 DNA sequence: TGTGCCAGCAGCTTAGACTCGTTACCAGCTGGAAACACCATATATTTT. It specifies CASSLDSLPAGNTIYF.